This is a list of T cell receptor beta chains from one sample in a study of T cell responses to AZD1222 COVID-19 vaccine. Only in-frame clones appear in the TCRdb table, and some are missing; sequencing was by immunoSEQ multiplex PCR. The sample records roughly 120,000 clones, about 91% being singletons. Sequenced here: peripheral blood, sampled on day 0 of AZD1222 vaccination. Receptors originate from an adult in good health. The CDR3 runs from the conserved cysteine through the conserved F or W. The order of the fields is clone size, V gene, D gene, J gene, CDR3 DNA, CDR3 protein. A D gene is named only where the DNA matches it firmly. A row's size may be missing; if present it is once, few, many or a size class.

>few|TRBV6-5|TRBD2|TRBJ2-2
TGTGCCAGTAGCGGGGGAAGGGAGACCGGGGAGCTGTTTTTT
CASSGGRETGELFF
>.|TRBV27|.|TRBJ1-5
TGTGCCAGCAGTCCCCCAGGGATACGCAATCAGCCCCAGCATTTT
CASSPPGIRNQPQHF
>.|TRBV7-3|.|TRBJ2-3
TGTGCCAGCAGCTTAAGAGGAAGCACAGATACGCAGTATTTT
CASSLRGSTDTQYF
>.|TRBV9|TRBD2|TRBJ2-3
TGTGCCAGCAGCGTAGACGTTTGGGGGGGATCAGATACGCAGTATTTT
CASSVDVWGGSDTQYF
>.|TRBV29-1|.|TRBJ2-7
TGCAGCGTAGGCAGGGCTGACCAAACCTACGAGCAGTACTTC
CSVGRADQTYEQYF
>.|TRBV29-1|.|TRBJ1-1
TGCAGCGTTGTGGACCTGAACACTGAAGCTTTCTTT
CSVVDLNTEAFF
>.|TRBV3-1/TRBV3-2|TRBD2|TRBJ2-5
TGTGCCAGCAGCCAAGAACTAGCGGAGGTCCAAGAGACCCAGTACTTC
CASSQELAEVQETQYF
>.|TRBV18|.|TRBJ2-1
TGTGCCAGCTCAGAATGGGACATCACCACTCCCAATGAGCAGTTCTTC
CASSEWDITTPNEQFF
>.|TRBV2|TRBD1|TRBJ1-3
TGTGCCAGCAGTCAACAGGGGGCGCGTGGAAACACCATATATTTT
CASSQQGARGNTIYF
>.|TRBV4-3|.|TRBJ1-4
TGCGCCAGCAGCCAAGGTTGGGGGAGGGATGAAAAACTGTTTTTT
CASSQGWGRDEKLFF
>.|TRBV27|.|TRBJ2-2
TGTGCCAGCAGACCACAGGGAACCGGGGAGCTGTTTTTT
CASRPQGTGELFF
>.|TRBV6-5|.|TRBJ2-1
TGTGCCAGCATACGGGGACACAATGAGCAGTTCTTC
CASIRGHNEQFF
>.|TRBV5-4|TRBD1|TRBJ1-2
TGTGCCAGCAGCTTACCGGGACAGGGGAACTATGGCTACACCTTC
CASSLPGQGNYGYTF
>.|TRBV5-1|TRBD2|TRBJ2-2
TGCGCCAGCAGCGCGACTAGCGGGAGACAACCCGGGGAGCTGTTTTTT
CASSATSGRQPGELFF
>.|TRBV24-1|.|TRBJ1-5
TGTGCCACCAGTGTCGGGGGCGGCAATCAGCCCCAGCATTTT
CATSVGGGNQPQHF
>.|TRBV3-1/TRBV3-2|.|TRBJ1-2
TGTGCCAGCAGCCAAGCCCGGAAAAGCGACAGACTCTATGGCTACACCTTC
CASSQARKSDRLYGYTF
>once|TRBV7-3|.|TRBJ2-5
TGTGCCAGCAGCCCGGGGCCCCAAGAGACCCAGTACTTC
CASSPGPQETQYF
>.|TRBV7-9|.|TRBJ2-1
TGTGCCAGCGGGAGCTCCTACAATGAGCAGTTCTTC
CASGSSYNEQFF